The next 15 T cell receptor beta chains were all read from a single sample in a study of beta chain features in type 1 diabetes. General study points: Moderate but significant shortening of TCRB CDR3s was recorded in all four CD4+ subsets from Type 1 diabetes patients.

Isolated RNA was reverse transcribed in full, so expressed TCRB transcripts were sequenced. Using immunoSEQ multiplex PCR, the repertoire was profiled, and TCRdb retains in-frame clones only, with some absent. Among fewer than 16,000 clones, less than 85% were seen once, and the ten largest hold 0.25% to 0.4%. The antigens for these receptors are not known. Sequencing input: stem cell memory CD4+ T cells from blood. These receptors all come from a woman younger than 35 with type 1 diabetes.

J is TRBJ2-7 and V is TRBV10-3; 8 positions match TRBD1. Per the germline V gene, CDR1 is ENHRY and CDR2 is SYGVKD. The CDR3 totals 14 residues. Losses at the gene ends were 6 bases for V and 7 bases for J; bases not matched to a gene: 11. The CDR3 here is CAISPGTGWAEQYF. The CDR3 bases are TGTGCCATCAGCCCCGGGACAGGTTGGGCGGAGCAGTACTTC.

The chain couples TRBV19 to TRBJ1-3, with D perhaps TRBD1 (6 bases). The germline gives CDR1 LNHDA, CDR2 SQIVND (reference sequence). This CDR3 is 15 amino acids long. Trimming cost V 0 bases and J 3 bases, with 9 bases left between them. CDR3 protein: CASSIDRDNGNTIYF. CDR3 DNA sequence: TGTGCCAGTAGTATAGACCGGGACAATGGAAACACCATATATTTT.

This clone was observed a few times. This chain connects TRBV6-1 to TRBJ1-5; D is unclear. CDR1 is MNHNS, CDR2 SASEGT, per germline. The length of the CDR3 is 15 residues. Trimming took 3 bases from V and 2 from J, leaving 11 bases between them. CDR3 sequence: CASSDEWQGNQPQHF. The CDR3 coding sequence is TGTGCCAGCAGTGACGAATGGCAAGGCAATCAGCCCCAGCATTTT.

The chain's CDR3 is CASSPPNMGEQYV. Here the CDR3 DNA reads TGTGCCAGCAGCCCGCCGAATATGGGCGAGCAGTACGTC. The chain recombines TRBV13 with TRBJ2-7; no clear D. Germline V gives CDR1 PRHDT, CDR2 FYEKMQ (reference sequence). The CDR3 runs 13 residues. The V and J ends lost 5 bases and 6 bases respectively, with 14 bases between them.

This rearrangement joins TRBV10-3 to TRBJ2-3; 9 positions match TRBD2. Trimming at V came to 8 bases and at J to 1 base, leaving 1 base not matched to a gene. In germline, CDR1 is ENHRY, CDR2 SYGVKD. This CDR3 spans 13 amino acids. CDR3 sequence reads: CAILAGGTDTQYF. Here the CDR3 DNA reads TGTGCCATCTTAGCGGGGGGCACAGATACGCAGTATTTT.

The chain joins TRBV19 to TRBJ1-1, with TRBD1 as a possible D gene (6 bases). The length of the CDR3 is 14 residues. CDR1 and CDR2 (germline): LNHDA, SQIVND (reference sequence). Trimming removed 6 bases from V and 4 bases from J, with 15 bases in between. This CDR3 reads CASSSQGSATEAFF. Written as DNA, the CDR3 is TGTGCCAGTAGCTCACAGGGTTCGGCCACTGAAGCTTTCTTT.

The V gene is TRBV18, the J gene TRBJ2-7; TRBD1 agrees at 8 bases. The CDR3 has 18 amino acids. V shed 4 bases and J 1 base; nucleotides not matched to a gene: 15. CDR1 and CDR2 from the germline V gene are KGHSH and LQKENI. CDR3 amino acids: CASSLNTRTGRLSYEQYF. The CDR3, as DNA: TGTGCCAGCTCACTAAACACGAGGACAGGGCGGCTATCCTACGAGCAGTACTTC.

The chain combines TRBV7-9 with TRBJ1-1, with D tentatively TRBD1 (5 bases). The CDR3 runs 15 residues. Trimming shortened V by 1 base and J by 8 bases, and 17 bases separated the two germline ends. The V gene's germline CDR1 is SEHNR and CDR2 FQNEAQ (reference sequence). The CDR3 loop is CASSLVGRKGREAFF. The CDR3 DNA reads TGTGCCAGCAGCTTAGTCGGGAGGAAGGGACGGGAAGCTTTCTTT.

V usage is TRBV28 and J usage is TRBJ2-5, with D maybe TRBD1 (7 bases). V lost 2 bases and J 2 bases, leaving 9 bases between the germline ends. Germline CDR1 is MDHEN and CDR2 is SYDVKM. The CDR3 has 14 amino acids. CDR3 residues: CASSLAGGQETQYF. DNA of the CDR3: TGTGCCAGCAGTTTAGCAGGGGGGCAAGAGACCCAGTACTTC.

This clone was found once. The J gene is TRBJ1-5, the V gene TRBV19, with 9 bases matching TRBD1. Germline assignment: CDR1 LNHDA and CDR2 SQIVND (reference sequence). The CDR3 consists of 13 residues. V lost 9 bases to trimming and J lost 2 bases; unmatched junction nucleotides: 2. The CDR3 protein is CASRDRGNQPQHF. The DNA of the CDR3 is TGTGCCAGCCGGGACAGGGGCAATCAGCCCCAGCATTTT.

The chain uses TRBV5-1 and TRBJ2-5; TRBD2 agrees at 7 bases. The V gene end was trimmed by 2 bases and the J gene end by 2 bases; junction bases not matched to a gene: 12. Germline CDR1 SGHRS, CDR2 YFSETQ. The length of the CDR3 is 17 residues. The CDR3 region is CASSFGGGAALQETQYF. The DNA of the CDR3 is TGCGCCAGCAGCTTTGGCGGGGGAGCAGCGCTTCAAGAGACCCAGTACTTC.

CDR3 in amino acids: CASSHSTTQYF. The CDR3 region has the DNA TGTGCCAGCAGCCACTCGACAACGCAGTATTTT. The chain uses TRBV7-9 and TRBJ2-3, with D uncertain. The CDR3 length is 11 residues. The germline gives CDR1 SEHNR, CDR2 FQNEAQ (reference sequence). Trimming took 5 bases from V and 9 from J, leaving 9 bases between them.

V usage is TRBV4-1 and J usage is TRBJ2-1; 9 positions agree with TRBD1. This CDR3 is 14 amino acids long. Germline CDR1 is MGHRA and CDR2 is YSYEKL. V shed 6 bases, J shed 4 bases, and the junction held 4 bases outside the gene matches. The CDR3 coding sequence is TGCGCCAGCAGACGGGACAGGGAGTACAATGAGCAGTTCTTC. This encodes CASRRDREYNEQFF.

In this sample, this clone turned up a few times. V gene TRBV25-1 combines with J gene TRBJ2-3; 8 bases match TRBD1. J gave up 3 bases and V 9 bases, and 5 bases lay outside the gene matches. CDR1 MGHDK and CDR2 SYGVNS come from the germline V gene. The CDR3 has 13 amino acids. CDR3 amino acids: CASGQGRTDTQYF. The CDR3 DNA follows: TGTGCCAGTGGACAGGGAAGGACAGATACGCAGTATTTT.

This clone was detected only a few times. This rearrangement joins TRBV28 to TRBJ1-3, with D hard to call. The V end was cut by 6 bases, the J end by 2 bases, with 11 bases between. CDR3 length: 14 residues. Germline loops: CDR1 MDHEN, CDR2 SYDVKM. CDR3 coding DNA: TGTGCCAGCAGCTACGCGGGCACTGGAAACACCATATATTTT. Protein product: CASSYAGTGNTIYF.